This T cell receptor (beta chain) was recorded in a study of yellow fever vaccine responses in identical twins. Overall study findings and caveats: Twins' vaccine T cell response reportedly gave the appearance of partial convergence and partial personalization.

Comment on this clonotype: The target antigen is unknown.

In germline, CDR1 is LNHNV, CDR2 YYDKDF (reference sequence). CDR3 size: 17 residues. V shed 0 bases and J shed 3 bases, with 12 bases lying between them. TCRdb re-called the RT-PCR reads with MiXCR, one entry per CDR3 protein. This sample has about 2,100 distinct CDR3 sequences, with roughly 80% found just once. J is TRBJ2-6 and V is TRBV15; either TRBD1 or TRBD2 may fit D (6 bases each). Material: T cells from blood (PBMCs), unsorted or a sorted subset (not recorded which), obtained before or after yellow fever vaccination (not recorded which). The receptor comes from a woman aged 18-29 years who received the yellow fever vaccine. CDR3 loop: CATSRDGGGYGANVLTF. The CDR3 DNA reads as TGTGCCACCAGCAGAGATGGAGGGGGGTATGGGGCCAACGTCCTGACTTTC.